This note documents a single TCR beta chain sequence. Its antigen remains unidentified. The data are from a study of PD-L1 blockade in urothelial cancer. Overall study context: The study started patients on atezolizumab around 2014, giving 1,200 mg intravenously every 3 weeks. At 6 weeks and at 3 weeks (second dose) after treatment start, blood was analyzed.

Regarding the study as a whole: Below-median TCR clonality that was measured in pretreatment blood predicted better survival.

Stated time point: peripheral blood 6 weeks after treatment start. Each patient gave between 1 and 8 samples, pretreatment and on-treatment. TCRdb's copy holds only in-frame clones and misses some; the assay was immunoSEQ multiplex PCR. The repertoire includes about 36,000 clones, about four fifths of them detected once, and 8% to 11% sits in the top ten. CDR1 is SGHTA, CDR2 FQGTGA, per germline. The junction had 6 bases not matched to a gene; V was cut back by 4 bases and J by 12 bases. The CDR3 is 12 amino acids. This clonotype was obtained from a man aged 40-49 years with urothelial cancer. The starting material was PBMCs, obtained around atezolizumab (anti-PD-L1) treatment. The V and J genes are TRBV7-3 and TRBJ2-3; 8 nucleotides line up with TRBD2. CDR3 nucleotide sequence: TGTGCCAGCAGCTATCCCGGGACTAGTCAGTATTTT. Translating gives CASSYPGTSQYF.